This T cell receptor (beta chain) was obtained from a study of T cell repertoires in cytomegalovirus infection. Study summary: Through public TCR beta signatures, both CMV infection and matching HLA type were indicated. Study-wide findings and caveats: HLA-C-restricted CMV-specific TCR beta clonotypes prevailed in the ex vivo response.

This clonotype was recorded at least ten times. As yet, its antigen is unknown. Trimming shortened V by 2 bases and J by 3 bases, and 7 bases separated the two germline ends. Germline lookup yields CDR1 SGHVS and CDR2 FNYEAQ. This CDR3 has 13 residues. One entry per CDR3 protein results from TCRdb running MiXCR on the reads. The table lists around 740,000 distinct CDR3 sequences, roughly 35% of them singletons. The TCR originated in a human donor in good health (CMV status not recorded). Some clones in this sample may be carry-over from other donors' samples. The chain links TRBV7-6 to TRBJ1-1, with TRBD1 as a possible D gene (5 bases). The sequenced material came from PBMCs. The CDR3 loop reads CASSLSRDTEAFF. The CDR3 nucleotides read TGTGCCAGCAGCTTAAGCAGGGACACTGAAGCTTTCTTT.